This TCR beta chain comes out of a study of cytomegalovirus exposure and HLA in healthy donors. Germline V gene lookup returns CDR1 SGHTA and CDR2 FQGNSA. V lost 1 base and J 2 bases, leaving 15 bases between the germline ends. The CDR3 covers 17 residues. Libraries were prepared by immunoSEQ multiplex PCR; TCRdb keeps only in-frame clonotypes and omits some of them. The sample consists of about 110,000 clones, around 89% of them appearing once. This clonotype was obtained from a woman aged 18-29 years in good health and CMV-seropositive. Sequencing was carried out using PBMCs. The genes are TRBV7-2 and TRBJ2-1; D gene ambiguous. CDR3 DNA sequence: TGTGCCAGCAGCTTAGTTGCCCCCGCCAAGCCCTACAATGAGCAGTTCTTC. As protein: CASSLVAPAKPYNEQFF. Full variable domain (rest looked up from reference TRBV7-2 and TRBJ2-1): GAGVSQSPSNKVTEKGKDVELRCDPISGHTALYWYRQSLGQGLEFLIYFQGNSAPDKSGLPSDRFSAERTGGSVSTLTIQRTQQEDSAVYLCASSLVAPAKPYNEQFFGPGTRLTVL.